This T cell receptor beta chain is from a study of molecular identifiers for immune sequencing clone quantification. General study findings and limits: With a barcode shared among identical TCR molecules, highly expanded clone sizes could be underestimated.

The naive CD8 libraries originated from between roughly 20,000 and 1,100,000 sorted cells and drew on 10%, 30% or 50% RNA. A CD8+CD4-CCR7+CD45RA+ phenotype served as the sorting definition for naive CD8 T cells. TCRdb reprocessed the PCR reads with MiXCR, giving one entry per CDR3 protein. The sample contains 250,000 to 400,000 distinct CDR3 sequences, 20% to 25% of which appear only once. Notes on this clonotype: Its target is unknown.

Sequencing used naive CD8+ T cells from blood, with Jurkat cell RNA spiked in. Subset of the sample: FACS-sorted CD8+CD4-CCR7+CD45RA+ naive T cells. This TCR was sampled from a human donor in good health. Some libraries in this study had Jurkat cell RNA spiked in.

The chain's CDR3 is CASSGGKGQFF. For the CDR3, the DNA is TGTGCCAGCAGTGGGGGGAAGGGGCAGTTCTTC. The genes are TRBV2 and TRBJ2-1; D possibly uses TRBD1 or TRBD2 (5 bases each). Trimming removed 4 bases at V and 12 bases at J, with 10 bases between. The length of the CDR3 is 11 residues. The V gene's germline CDR1 is SNHLY and CDR2 FYNNEI.